This TCR beta chain emerged from a study of cytomegalovirus exposure and HLA in healthy donors. A word on this clone: Other DNA sequences of this sample code for an identical CDR3.

PCR involved 60 Vbeta and 13 Jbeta primers. Sequencing used immunoSEQ multiplex PCR; TCRdb keeps in-frame clones, though not all of them. The sample has around 150,000 clones, about 75% seen once. CDR3 length equals 15 residues. Germline V gene sequence: CDR1 MGHDK, CDR2 SYGVNS. V was clipped by 3 bases and J by 3 bases, with 11 bases between them. The genes are TRBV25-1 and TRBJ1-4; TRBD1 is a possible D gene (6 bases). The clonotype was recovered from a female donor in good health and CMV-seronegative. The specimen sequenced was PBMCs. The CDR3 DNA sequence: TGTGCCAGCAGTGACCCCAGGGGATCTAATGAAAAACTGTTTTTT. Its translation is CASSDPRGSNEKLFF.